The T cell receptor (beta chain) under discussion was sequenced for a study of T cells after posttransplantation cyclophosphamide. Findings of the study overall: Tissue-infiltrating T cells from skin or gut overlapped little with blood T cells.

Method: immunoSEQ multiplex PCR; TCRdb's copy keeps in-frame clones and lacks some. The sample shows tens of thousands of clones, about 91% of them seen only once. The naive gate required viable CD3+CD4+ or CD3+CD8+ cells with CCR7+CD45RA+CD45RO-CD95-CD27+CD28+ phenotype. CDR3 length equals 14 residues. Trimming removed 4 bases from V and 6 bases from J, with 13 bases in between. Germline CDR1 reads SGHRS; CDR2 reads YFSETQ. For this clone: Its antigen is undetermined.

The TCR was taken from a man between 25 and 39 years old in good health and a related stem cell transplant donor. Sequencing was performed on naive CD4+ T cells sorted from blood. This chain links TRBV5-1 with TRBJ1-4; D may be TRBD1 (5 bases). The CDR3 protein is CASSPGDLHEKLFF. In DNA, the CDR3 is TGCGCCAGCAGCCCGGGGGACTTGCATGAAAAACTGTTTTTT.